This TCR beta chain appears in the sequencing data of a study of cytotoxic CD8 clonotypes in ibrutinib-treated CLL (dated by TCRdb to the early 2020s). Background on the whole study: The cohort was composed of around twelve relapsed/refractory and about 15 treatment-naive patients; IGHV unmutated status was identified in fewer than 18 patients. Responses were partial in 25 or so patients and complete in 2; after median approximately 5.5 years follow-up, roughly 14 stayed in remission and 12 progressed. The response samples were drawn at a median of approximately 12 months into treatment, with a range of roughly 6 to 36 months. Samples averaged approximately 250,000 productive templates and 90,000 to 95,000 productive rearrangements. Longitudinal samples were available for about 30% of the roughly 90 trial participants. Cryopreserved peripheral blood mononuclear cells were obtained prior to treatment, at the time of response, and at either disease progression or sustained remission. All remission and progressive disease samples were collected while patients were still receiving ibrutinib.

As concerns this clone: Its recognized antigen is unknown. One base away there is no much larger clone; base qualities are not given.

Study-wide findings and limitations: Sustained-remission and progressing patients did not have matched sampling times, and lymph node repertoires were not examined. Public clonotypes were found to be uncommon and were observed to contract or remain stable during treatment; the increase in clonality was shown to reflect expansion of private clonotypes at ibrutinib response. At baseline, clonality was higher than in age-matched healthy donors and showed a strong correlation with circulating CD8+ T-cell counts. At ibrutinib response clonality went up, during sustained remission it held steady, and at progression it dropped back toward baseline.

Explained via the paper, the time point label denotes: progressive disease on ibrutinib. For TCR beta library preparation, roughly 2 micrograms of genomic DNA were extracted from the cryopreserved PBMCs. Longitudinal blood samples from CLL patients receiving ibrutinib monotherapy were subjected to high-throughput TCR beta sequencing. The patients were enrolled in a single-center, open-label phase 2 trial of ibrutinib monotherapy. On a MiSeq, deep resolution sequencing aimed for a depth between 1 in 1 million and 1 in 200,000 T cells, with each clonotype covered approximately 9.2x on average. The immunoSEQ hsTCRB Kit was used to generate TCR beta libraries. In the authors' own workflow: The data were analyzed with ImmunoSEQ Analyzer and ImmunoSEQ Data Assistant, and V, D and J gene assignments followed IMGT definitions. Clonality, which ranges from 0 to 1, was calculated by subtracting the normalized Shannon entropy of productive rearrangement frequencies from one. Only overrepresented clonotypes making up at least 0.05% of the repertoire of each patient were included in the public clonotype analysis. Some twelve age-matched healthy donor repertoires from immuneACCESS were used as controls for clonality. TCRdb provides this immuneACCESS table in a form limited to in-frame rearrangements. Some clones are lacking; in checked studies, under half of them reflect an unresolved V gene, and why the rest are absent is not known. V and J calls plus clone size are reproduced from that table; the DNA served to infer D and trimming. Within this sample are about 300,000 clones, with approximately 76% of them counted one time only. Roughly 5% of the sample rests with the top ten.

The germline V gene sets CDR1 to SQVTM and CDR2 to ANQGSEA. The germline V and J ends show losses of 3 bases and 7 bases respectively, and no gene match explains 13 bases of the junction. The CDR3 sequence holds 16 residues, the cysteine and phenylalanine included. Only the CDR3 region is kept as DNA, spanning 48 bases read in frame from base 1. The origin of this receptor is a human donor with chronic lymphocytic leukemia. The sequence joins TRBV29-1 to TRBJ2-2, and 8 bases in between align with TRBD2. The specimen comprised PBMCs, sampled at disease progression, from a patient treated with ibrutinib. The DNA sequence is as follows: TGCAGCGTTGAGACTCGGAGCGGGAGTTTAGGCGGGGAGCTGTTTTTT. The encoded protein is CSVETRSGSLGGELFF.